A selection of T cell receptor beta chains follows, all from one sample in a study of CD8+ T cells in alopecia areata. Clones were sequenced by immunoSEQ multiplex PCR, and TCRdb holds only the in-frame ones, with some missing. The profile covers 110,000 or so clones, with approximately 61% appearing a single time and 23% taken by the ten largest. Sequenced material: NKG2D-low CD8+ T cells sorted from blood. The receptors originated from a human donor with alopecia areata. Each CDR3 is given with its conserved first and last residue. Each record gives: D gene, J gene, clone size, V gene, CDR3 protein, CDR3 DNA. The D gene is left open where the match is weak. A row's size may be missing; if present it is once, few, many or a size class.

d_call: TRBD2; j_call: TRBJ2-5; clone_size: -; v_call: TRBV10-3; cdr3_aa: CAIRITSGSQETQYF; cdr3_nt: TGTGCCATCAGGATAACTAGCGGCAGCCAAGAGACCCAGTACTTC
d_call: TRBD1; j_call: TRBJ1-2; clone_size: -; v_call: TRBV4-1; cdr3_aa: CASSQEAGQGGYGYTF; cdr3_nt: TGCGCCAGCAGCCAAGAGGCCGGGCAGGGGGGTTATGGCTACACCTTC
d_call: -; j_call: TRBJ1-2; clone_size: -; v_call: TRBV9; cdr3_aa: CASRDIYGYTF; cdr3_nt: TGTGCCAGCAGAGATATCTATGGCTACACCTTC
d_call: TRBD2; j_call: TRBJ2-1; clone_size: -; v_call: TRBV7-9; cdr3_aa: CASSSGTNPLEQFF; cdr3_nt: TGTGCCAGCAGCTCCGGGACTAACCCGCTTGAGCAGTTCTTC
d_call: -; j_call: TRBJ2-7; clone_size: -; v_call: TRBV6-6; cdr3_aa: CASGEQYF; cdr3_nt: TGTGCCAGCGGCGAGCAGTACTTC
d_call: TRBD2; j_call: TRBJ2-5; clone_size: -; v_call: TRBV2; cdr3_aa: CASPSGIGETQYF; cdr3_nt: TGTGCCAGCCCTAGCGGGATCGGGGAGACCCAGTACTTC
d_call: TRBD2; j_call: TRBJ2-3; clone_size: -; v_call: TRBV10-2; cdr3_aa: CASSTSGRTDTQYF; cdr3_nt: TGCGCCAGCAGCACTAGCGGTCGCACAGATACGCAGTATTTT
d_call: -; j_call: TRBJ2-5; clone_size: many; v_call: TRBV5-1; cdr3_aa: CASSFSGMGTQETQYF; cdr3_nt: TGCGCCAGCAGCTTCTCGGGAATGGGGACCCAAGAGACCCAGTACTTC
d_call: -; j_call: TRBJ2-1; clone_size: -; v_call: TRBV27; cdr3_aa: CASSFRAYNEQFF; cdr3_nt: TGTGCCAGCAGTTTTAGGGCTTACAATGAGCAGTTCTTC
d_call: -; j_call: TRBJ2-1; clone_size: few; v_call: TRBV19; cdr3_aa: CASSTVAYNEQFF; cdr3_nt: TGTGCCAGTAGTACGGTGGCCTACAATGAGCAGTTCTTC
d_call: -; j_call: TRBJ2-7; clone_size: -; v_call: TRBV4-1; cdr3_aa: CASSQALTGPSYEQYF; cdr3_nt: TGCGCCAGCAGCCAAGCGTTGACAGGTCCCTCCTACGAGCAGTACTTC
d_call: TRBD1; j_call: TRBJ2-7; clone_size: few; v_call: TRBV6-5; cdr3_aa: CASSVSGTGGYEQYF; cdr3_nt: TGTGCCAGCAGTGTCTCCGGGACAGGGGGCTACGAGCAGTACTTC
d_call: TRBD2; j_call: TRBJ2-2; clone_size: -; v_call: TRBV27; cdr3_aa: CASSLSSNGLAGGTGELFF; cdr3_nt: TGTGCCAGCAGTCTCTCCTCCAACGGGCTAGCGGGAGGGACCGGGGAGCTGTTTTTT
d_call: TRBD2; j_call: TRBJ2-1; clone_size: -; v_call: TRBV5-6; cdr3_aa: CASSLTSGPYNEQFF; cdr3_nt: TGTGCCAGCAGCCTTACTAGCGGGCCCTACAATGAGCAGTTCTTC
d_call: -; j_call: TRBJ1-1; clone_size: -; v_call: TRBV27; cdr3_aa: CASALSMNTEAFF; cdr3_nt: TGTGCCAGCGCACTATCGATGAACACTGAAGCTTTCTTT
d_call: TRBD2; j_call: TRBJ2-1; clone_size: -; v_call: TRBV7-7; cdr3_aa: CASSRGGRPNEQFF; cdr3_nt: TGTGCTAGCAGCCGGGGGGGCAGGCCCAATGAGCAGTTCTTC
d_call: -; j_call: TRBJ2-1; clone_size: once; v_call: TRBV27; cdr3_aa: CASSRDQGIGGNEQFF; cdr3_nt: TGTGCCAGCAGTCGGGACCAGGGGATCGGGGGTAATGAGCAGTTCTTC
d_call: TRBD1; j_call: TRBJ2-5; clone_size: few; v_call: TRBV5-1; cdr3_aa: CASSLATGMETQYF; cdr3_nt: TGCGCCAGCAGCTTGGCGACAGGGATGGAGACCCAGTACTTC
d_call: -; j_call: TRBJ1-1; clone_size: -; v_call: TRBV2; cdr3_aa: CASSVVNTEAFF; cdr3_nt: TGTGCCAGCAGTGTGGTTAACACTGAAGCTTTCTTT
d_call: -; j_call: TRBJ2-2; clone_size: few; v_call: TRBV6-5; cdr3_aa: CASSPAGANTGELFF; cdr3_nt: TGTGCCAGCAGCCCCGCCGGAGCGAACACCGGGGAGCTGTTTTTT
d_call: TRBD1; j_call: TRBJ2-7; clone_size: -; v_call: TRBV27; cdr3_aa: CASSLSTGTGLYEQYF; cdr3_nt: TGTGCCAGCAGTTTAAGCACCGGGACAGGGTTATACGAGCAGTACTTC
d_call: TRBD1; j_call: TRBJ1-6; clone_size: -; v_call: TRBV2; cdr3_aa: CASSPGTGGSPPLHF; cdr3_nt: TGTGCCAGCAGTCCCGGGACAGGGGGTTCTCCACCCCTCCACTTT
d_call: -; j_call: TRBJ2-2; clone_size: -; v_call: TRBV9; cdr3_aa: CASRHNSGTAANTGELFF; cdr3_nt: TGTGCCAGCAGGCACAACTCTGGGACGGCCGCGAACACCGGGGAGCTGTTTTTT
d_call: -; j_call: TRBJ2-7; clone_size: -; v_call: TRBV2; cdr3_aa: CASSYHDSYEQYF; cdr3_nt: TGTGCCAGCAGCTATCATGACAGCTACGAGCAGTACTTC
d_call: -; j_call: TRBJ2-2; clone_size: few; v_call: TRBV29-1; cdr3_aa: CSVESGFGELFF; cdr3_nt: TGCAGCGTTGAATCGGGTTTTGGGGAGCTGTTTTTT
d_call: -; j_call: TRBJ2-1; clone_size: -; v_call: TRBV6-1; cdr3_aa: CASSAARFAYNEQFF; cdr3_nt: TGTGCCAGCAGTGCCGCTAGATTTGCGTACAATGAGCAGTTCTTC
d_call: -; j_call: TRBJ1-5; clone_size: few; v_call: TRBV6-6; cdr3_aa: CASSYSISSDQPQHF; cdr3_nt: TGTGCCAGCAGTTACTCGATCAGCTCGGATCAGCCCCAGCATTTT
d_call: TRBD2; j_call: TRBJ2-3; clone_size: -; v_call: TRBV7-8; cdr3_aa: CASSQGLAGVTDTQYF; cdr3_nt: TGTGCCAGCAGCCAGGGACTAGCGGGAGTCACAGATACGCAGTATTTT
d_call: -; j_call: TRBJ2-3; clone_size: -; v_call: TRBV18; cdr3_aa: CASSPTSSDTQYF; cdr3_nt: TGTGCCAGCTCACCCACTAGCTCAGATACGCAGTATTTT
d_call: -; j_call: TRBJ2-7; clone_size: -; v_call: TRBV14; cdr3_aa: CASSQDLGLTYEQYF; cdr3_nt: TGTGCCAGCAGCCAAGATTTGGGGCTCACCTACGAGCAGTACTTC
d_call: TRBD2; j_call: TRBJ2-1; clone_size: few; v_call: TRBV30; cdr3_aa: CAWSVGVAGGEQFF; cdr3_nt: TGTGCCTGGAGTGTAGGGGTAGCGGGTGGTGAGCAGTTCTTC
d_call: TRBD2; j_call: TRBJ2-1; clone_size: -; v_call: TRBV5-6; cdr3_aa: CASSPETSALSYNEQFF; cdr3_nt: TGTGCCAGCAGCCCGGAGACTAGCGCCCTTTCCTACAATGAGCAGTTCTTC
d_call: -; j_call: TRBJ2-7; clone_size: few; v_call: TRBV5-1; cdr3_aa: CASSWVWPPGPYEQYF; cdr3_nt: TGCGCCAGCAGCTGGGTATGGCCCCCAGGCCCATACGAGCAGTACTTC
d_call: -; j_call: TRBJ2-2; clone_size: -; v_call: TRBV15; cdr3_aa: CATSRPTRTGELFF; cdr3_nt: TGTGCCACCAGCAGACCGACGCGAACCGGGGAGCTGTTTTTT
d_call: -; j_call: TRBJ1-1; clone_size: -; v_call: TRBV4-1; cdr3_aa: CASSQDTLMNTEAFF; cdr3_nt: TGCGCCAGCAGCCAAGACACACTCATGAACACTGAAGCTTTCTTT
d_call: -; j_call: TRBJ2-2; clone_size: few; v_call: TRBV29-1; cdr3_aa: CSVEDPRGVPGELFF; cdr3_nt: TGCAGCGTTGAAGATCCCAGAGGGGTCCCCGGGGAGCTGTTTTTT
d_call: -; j_call: TRBJ1-5; clone_size: -; v_call: TRBV27; cdr3_aa: CASSLGSDQPQHF; cdr3_nt: TGTGCCAGCAGTTTAGGGAGCGATCAGCCCCAGCATTTT
d_call: TRBD1; j_call: TRBJ2-7; clone_size: -; v_call: TRBV2; cdr3_aa: CASSGQGKDEQYF; cdr3_nt: TGTGCCAGCAGTGGACAGGGCAAGGACGAGCAGTACTTC
d_call: TRBD1; j_call: TRBJ2-4; clone_size: once; v_call: TRBV6-1; cdr3_aa: CASSPRDSQNIQYF; cdr3_nt: TGTGCCAGCAGTCCCCGGGACAGCCAAAACATTCAGTACTTC
d_call: TRBD2; j_call: TRBJ2-3; clone_size: once; v_call: TRBV13; cdr3_aa: CASSVAGSTDTQYF; cdr3_nt: TGTGCCAGCAGCGTAGCGGGAAGCACAGATACGCAGTATTTT
d_call: -; j_call: TRBJ2-7; clone_size: once; v_call: TRBV5-6; cdr3_aa: CASSQLTGGSGFYEQYF; cdr3_nt: TGTGCCAGCAGCCAACTTACCGGCGGCAGCGGATTCTACGAGCAGTACTTC
d_call: -; j_call: TRBJ2-1; clone_size: once; v_call: TRBV4-1; cdr3_aa: CASSQGAGSNEQFF; cdr3_nt: TGCGCCAGCAGCCAAGGAGCTGGTTCCAATGAGCAGTTCTTC
d_call: TRBD1; j_call: TRBJ1-5; clone_size: -; v_call: TRBV28; cdr3_aa: CASSPGQGARQPQHF; cdr3_nt: TGTGCCAGCAGCCCCGGACAGGGGGCTCGACAGCCCCAGCATTTT
d_call: -; j_call: TRBJ2-5; clone_size: -; v_call: TRBV5-6; cdr3_aa: CASSKPGRLGETQYF; cdr3_nt: TGTGCCAGCAGCAAGCCTGGAAGGCTGGGTGAGACCCAGTACTTC
d_call: TRBD2; j_call: TRBJ2-1; clone_size: few; v_call: TRBV4-2; cdr3_aa: CASSLSGRGGSSYNEQFF; cdr3_nt: TGTGCCAGCAGCTTGTCGGGGCGCGGCGGGAGCTCCTACAATGAGCAGTTCTTC
d_call: TRBD2; j_call: TRBJ2-5; clone_size: few; v_call: TRBV4-1; cdr3_aa: CASSQGLGEETQYF; cdr3_nt: TGCGCCAGCAGCCAGGGACTAGGAGAGGAGACCCAGTACTTC
d_call: -; j_call: TRBJ1-2; clone_size: -; v_call: TRBV5-5; cdr3_aa: CASSLSYGYTF; cdr3_nt: TGTGCCAGCAGCTTATCCTATGGCTACACCTTC
d_call: TRBD1; j_call: TRBJ2-3; clone_size: once; v_call: TRBV7-9; cdr3_aa: CASSRTGDEAQYF; cdr3_nt: TGTGCCAGCAGCCGTACAGGGGACGAGGCGCAGTATTTT
d_call: -; j_call: TRBJ2-7; clone_size: -; v_call: TRBV5-1; cdr3_aa: CASSPSRGSYEQYF; cdr3_nt: TGCGCCAGCAGTCCCTCCCGGGGGTCCTACGAGCAGTACTTC
d_call: -; j_call: TRBJ2-2; clone_size: -; v_call: TRBV5-4; cdr3_aa: CASTEYANTGELFF; cdr3_nt: TGTGCCAGCACAGAATACGCGAACACCGGGGAGCTGTTTTTT
d_call: -; j_call: TRBJ2-7; clone_size: -; v_call: TRBV2; cdr3_aa: CASSDANILHGSYEQYF; cdr3_nt: TGTGCCAGCAGTGATGCGAACATCTTACACGGCTCCTACGAGCAGTACTTC
d_call: TRBD1; j_call: TRBJ2-7; clone_size: -; v_call: TRBV5-1; cdr3_aa: CASSRRTGAYEQYF; cdr3_nt: TGCGCCAGCAGCAGACGGACAGGGGCCTACGAGCAGTACTTC
d_call: -; j_call: TRBJ2-1; clone_size: -; v_call: TRBV28; cdr3_aa: CASSFLAGRESRFF; cdr3_nt: TGTGCCAGCAGTTTTTTGGCGGGGCGGGAAAGTCGGTTCTTC